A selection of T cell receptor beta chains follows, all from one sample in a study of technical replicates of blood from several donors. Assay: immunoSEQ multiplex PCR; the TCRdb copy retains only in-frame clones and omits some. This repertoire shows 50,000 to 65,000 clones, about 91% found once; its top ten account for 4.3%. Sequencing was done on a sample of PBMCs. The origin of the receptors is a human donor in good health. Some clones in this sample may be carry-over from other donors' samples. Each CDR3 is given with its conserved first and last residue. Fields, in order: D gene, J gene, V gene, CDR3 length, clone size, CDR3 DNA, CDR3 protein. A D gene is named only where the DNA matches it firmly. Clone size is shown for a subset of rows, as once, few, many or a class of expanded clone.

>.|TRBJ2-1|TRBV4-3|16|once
TGCGCCAGCAGCCAAGAAAGGCAGCGGAATAACAATGAGCAGTTCTTC
CASSQERQRNNNEQFF
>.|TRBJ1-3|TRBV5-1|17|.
TGCGCCAGCAGCCCCGCGCAGCCGGGAGCTTCGGGAAACACCATATATTTT
CASSPAQPGASGNTIYF
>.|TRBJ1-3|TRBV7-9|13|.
TGTGCCAGCAGCTTAGTGAGAGGAAACACCATATATTTT
CASSLVRGNTIYF
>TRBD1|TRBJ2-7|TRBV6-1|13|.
TGTGCCAGCGGGGGACAGGGTTCCTACGAGCAGTACTTC
CASGGQGSYEQYF
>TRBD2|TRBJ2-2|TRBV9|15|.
TGTGCCAGCAGTAGGACTAGCGGTGACACCGGGGAGCTGTTTTTT
CASSRTSGDTGELFF
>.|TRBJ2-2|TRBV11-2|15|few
TGTGCCAGCAGCTCGATCAGAAGGAGCACCGGGGAGCTGTTTTTT
CASSSIRRSTGELFF
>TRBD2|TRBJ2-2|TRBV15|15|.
TGTGCCACCAGCAGACCTGGACTAGCCGCCGGGGAGCTGTTTTTT
CATSRPGLAAGELFF
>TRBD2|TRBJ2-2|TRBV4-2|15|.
TGTGCCAGCAGGCGGGAGCGGGGGTCCACCGGGGAGCTGTTTTTT
CASRRERGSTGELFF
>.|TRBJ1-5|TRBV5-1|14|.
TGCGCCAGCAGCTTGGATACAGGCAATCAGCCCCAGCATTTT
CASSLDTGNQPQHF
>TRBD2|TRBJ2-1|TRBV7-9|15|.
TGTGCCAGCAGCCCAAGACTAGCGGGCGGTAATGAGCAGTTCTTC
CASSPRLAGGNEQFF
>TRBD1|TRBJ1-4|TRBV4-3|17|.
TGCGCCAGCAGCCTCATAGGTCCCAGGACAGGGTCCGAAAAACTGTTTTTT
CASSLIGPRTGSEKLFF
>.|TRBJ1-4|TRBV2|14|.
TGTGCCAGCAGTGAAGTGGGGAGTAATGAAAAACTGTTTTTT
CASSEVGSNEKLFF
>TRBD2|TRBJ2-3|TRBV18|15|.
TGTGCCAGCTCACCCTGGACTAGCGGGAGCTATACGCAGTATTTT
CASSPWTSGSYTQYF
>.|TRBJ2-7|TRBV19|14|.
TGTGCCAGTAGTACCGGACTACCCGGGGGGCAGCAGTACTTC
CASSTGLPGGQQYF
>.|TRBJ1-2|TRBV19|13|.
TGTGCCAGTAGTCTGACGAAAGGACTTGGCTACACCTTC
CASSLTKGLGYTF
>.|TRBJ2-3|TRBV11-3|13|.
TGTGCCAGCAGCTTAGTCTCTGCAGATACGCAGTATTTT
CASSLVSADTQYF
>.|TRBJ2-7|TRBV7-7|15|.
TGTGCCAGCAGCCCGAGGTCAGGGTTCTCCTACGAGCAGTACTTC
CASSPRSGFSYEQYF
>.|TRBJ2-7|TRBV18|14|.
TGTGCCAGCTCACCAGAAGCCGGGGAGACCGAGCAGTACTTC
CASSPEAGETEQYF
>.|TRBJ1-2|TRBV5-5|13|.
TGTGCCAGCAGCGAACAGGTGATCTATGGCTACACCTTC
CASSEQVIYGYTF
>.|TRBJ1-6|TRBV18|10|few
TGTGCCAGCTCACCAAAGCCAGGGCCGTTT
CASSPKPGPF
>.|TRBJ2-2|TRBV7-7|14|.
TGTGCCAGCAGCTCTAGCGACTGGACCGGGGAGCTGTTTTTT
CASSSSDWTGELFF
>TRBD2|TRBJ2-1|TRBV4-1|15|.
TGCGCCAGCAGCGTACGACTAGCGGGGGAGGATGAGCAGTTCTTC
CASSVRLAGEDEQFF
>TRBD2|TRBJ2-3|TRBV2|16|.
TGTGCCAGCAGTGAGGGACTTGCGGGAGTCGATGATACGCAGTATTTT
CASSEGLAGVDDTQYF
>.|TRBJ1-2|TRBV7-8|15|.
TGTGCCAGCAGCTTAGGGTCAGGGACTAACTATGGCTACACCTTC
CASSLGSGTNYGYTF
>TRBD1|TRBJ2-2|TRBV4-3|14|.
TGCGCCAGCAGCCAACGCAGGGGGACCGGGGAGCTGTTTTTT
CASSQRRGTGELFF
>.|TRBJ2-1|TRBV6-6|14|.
TGTGCCAGCATGGGACGACAGGCAGGCAATGAGCAGTTCTTC
CASMGRQAGNEQFF
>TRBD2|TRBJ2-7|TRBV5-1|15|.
TGCGCCAGCAGCCCATCGACTAGCGGGGGCTACGAGCAGTACTTC
CASSPSTSGGYEQYF
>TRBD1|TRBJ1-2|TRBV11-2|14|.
TGTGCCAGCAGACCCGGACAGGGGCGCTATGGCTACACCTTC
CASRPGQGRYGYTF
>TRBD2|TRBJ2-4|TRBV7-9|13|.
TGTGCCAGCTCTAAGGCGGGAGAAAACATTCAGTACTTC
CASSKAGENIQYF
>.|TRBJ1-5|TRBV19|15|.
TGTGCCAGTAGTATAGGCAGAAACGGGAATCAGCCCCAGCATTTT
CASSIGRNGNQPQHF
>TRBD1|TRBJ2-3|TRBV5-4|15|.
TGTGCCAGCAGCTGGGGGACAGGGCGCACAGATACGCAGTATTTT
CASSWGTGRTDTQYF
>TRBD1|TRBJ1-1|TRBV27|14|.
TGTGCCACCGGTTTTCTTCCAACAGGGGTTGAAGCTTTCTTT
CATGFLPTGVEAFF
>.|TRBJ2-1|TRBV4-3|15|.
TGCGCCAGCAGCCAAGATGTTCCAGGGAGGAATGAGCAGTTCTTC
CASSQDVPGRNEQFF
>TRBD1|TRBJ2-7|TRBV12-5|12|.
TGTGCTAGTGGTTGGGGGACAGGGGGTCAGTACTTC
CASGWGTGGQYF
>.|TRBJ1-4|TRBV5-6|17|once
TGTGCCAGCAGCCTCCCACCCAGGGGCCGAACTAATGAAAAACTGTTTTTT
CASSLPPRGRTNEKLFF
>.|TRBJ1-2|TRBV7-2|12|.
TGTGCCAGCAGTACAGGTGTTTATGGCTACACCTTC
CASSTGVYGYTF
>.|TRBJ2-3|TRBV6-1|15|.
TGTGCCAGCAGTGAGCTCCGGGGGATCACAGATACGCAGTATTTT
CASSELRGITDTQYF
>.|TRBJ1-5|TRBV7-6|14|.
TGTGCCAGCAGCTCAGACGGGGGAACGAGGCCCCAGCATTTT
CASSSDGGTRPQHF
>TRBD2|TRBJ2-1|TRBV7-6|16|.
TGTGCCAGCAGCTCATCCGGGACTAGCGGTCTGCGTGAGCAGTTCTTC
CASSSSGTSGLREQFF
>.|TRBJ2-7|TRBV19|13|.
TGTGCCAGTAGTAGTCGGCAGGGATACGAGCAGTACTTC
CASSSRQGYEQYF
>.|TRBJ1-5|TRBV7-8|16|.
TGTGCCAGCAGCGGAGGTGGCCGAAATAGCAATCAGCCCCAGCATTTT
CASSGGGRNSNQPQHF
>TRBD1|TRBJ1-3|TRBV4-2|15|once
TGTGCCAGCAGCCAAGGGACAGGGGCCGGAAACACCATATATTTT
CASSQGTGAGNTIYF
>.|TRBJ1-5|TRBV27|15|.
TGTGCCAGCAGTTTATCAATGCAGGCGGGGCAGCCCCAGCATTTT
CASSLSMQAGQPQHF
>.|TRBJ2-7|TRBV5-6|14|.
TGTGCCAGCAGGACTCGGGAGATGAGCTACGAGCAGTACTTC
CASRTREMSYEQYF
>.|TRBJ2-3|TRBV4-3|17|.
TGCGCCAGCAGTCGGGCGGGGAGCGGGCCCGGCACAGATACGCAGTATTTT
CASSRAGSGPGTDTQYF
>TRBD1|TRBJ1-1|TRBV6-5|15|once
TGTGCCAGCAGTTACTTCGGACAGGGGGCTTCTGAAGCTTTCTTT
CASSYFGQGASEAFF